Listed here is a single T cell receptor beta chain. This may stem from a read error, because a much larger clone lies one nucleotide away. The data stem from a study of CD8+CD57+ T cells in acquired aplastic anemia. Study overall: Approximately 10 million reads, on average, were obtained for CD4+ cells from healthy donors.

Profiling that covered TCR beta VDJ and CDR3 relied on genomic DNA as its template. TCRdb re-called the reads through MiXCR, storing one row per CDR3 protein. This table has some 220,000 distinct CDR3 sequences, 34% appearing once. There are 14 residues in the CDR3. Germline CDR1 LNHDA, CDR2 SQIVND (reference sequence). The sequence came from a human donor in good health, serving as a control. This sequence joins TRBV19 and TRBJ1-3; no reliable D call. Input material: sorted CD4+, CD8+, or CD8+CD57+ T cells (not recorded which) from PBMCs. The CDR3 nucleotides are TGTGGCAGTAGTATGAGTCGGATGGGAAACACCATATATTTT. Protein product: CGSSMSRMGNTIYF.